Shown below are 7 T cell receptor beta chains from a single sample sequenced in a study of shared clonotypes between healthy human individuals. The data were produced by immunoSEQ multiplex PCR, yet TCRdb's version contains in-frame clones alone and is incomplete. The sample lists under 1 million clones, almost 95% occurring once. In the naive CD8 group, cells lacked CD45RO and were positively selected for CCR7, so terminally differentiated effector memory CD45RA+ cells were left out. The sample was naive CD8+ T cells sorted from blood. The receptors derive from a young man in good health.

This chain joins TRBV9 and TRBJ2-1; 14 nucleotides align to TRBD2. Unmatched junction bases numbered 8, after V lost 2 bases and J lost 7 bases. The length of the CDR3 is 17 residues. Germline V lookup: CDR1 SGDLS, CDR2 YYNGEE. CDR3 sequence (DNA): TGTGCCAGCAGCGTGGAAGGGACTAGCGGGAGTCAAAATGAGCAGTTCTTC. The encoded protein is CASSVEGTSGSQNEQFF.

The CDR3 nucleotides read TGTGCCAGCAGTTTATGGGGGGTCTTGGACGAGCAGTACTTC. It specifies CASSLWGVLDEQYF. The V call is TRBV28, the J call TRBJ2-7, with D possibly being TRBD1 or TRBD2 (5 bases each). CDR3 size: 14 residues. The ends were cut back, 0 bases at V and 5 bases at J, with 11 bases in the middle. The germline V gene encodes CDR1 MDHEN and CDR2 SYDVKM.

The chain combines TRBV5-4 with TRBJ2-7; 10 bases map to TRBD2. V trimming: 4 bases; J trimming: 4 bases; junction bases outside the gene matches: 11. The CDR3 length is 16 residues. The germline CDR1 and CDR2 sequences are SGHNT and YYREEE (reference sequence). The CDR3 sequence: CASSGEGLAGAYEQYF. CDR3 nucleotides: TGTGCCAGCAGCGGGGAGGGCCTAGCGGGAGCGTACGAGCAGTACTTC.

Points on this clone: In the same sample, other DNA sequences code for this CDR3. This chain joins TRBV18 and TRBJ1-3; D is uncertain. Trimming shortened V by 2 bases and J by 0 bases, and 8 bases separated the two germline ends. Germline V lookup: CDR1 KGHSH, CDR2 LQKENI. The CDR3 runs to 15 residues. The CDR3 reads CASSPGGDSGNTIYF. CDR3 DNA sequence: TGTGCCAGCTCACCAGGAGGCGACTCTGGAAACACCATATATTTT.

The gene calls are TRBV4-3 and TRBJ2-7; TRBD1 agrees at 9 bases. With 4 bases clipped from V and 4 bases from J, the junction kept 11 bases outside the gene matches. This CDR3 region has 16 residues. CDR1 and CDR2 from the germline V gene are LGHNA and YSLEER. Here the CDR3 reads CASSPGTGIMDYEQYF. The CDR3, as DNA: TGCGCCAGCAGCCCCGGGACAGGGATTATGGATTACGAGCAGTACTTC.

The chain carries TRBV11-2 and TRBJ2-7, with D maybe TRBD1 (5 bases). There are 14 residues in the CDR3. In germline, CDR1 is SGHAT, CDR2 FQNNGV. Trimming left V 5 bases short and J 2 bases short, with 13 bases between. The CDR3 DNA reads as TGTGCCAGCAGCCCTAGACAGAGCCCCTACGAGCAGTACTTC. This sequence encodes CASSPRQSPYEQYF.

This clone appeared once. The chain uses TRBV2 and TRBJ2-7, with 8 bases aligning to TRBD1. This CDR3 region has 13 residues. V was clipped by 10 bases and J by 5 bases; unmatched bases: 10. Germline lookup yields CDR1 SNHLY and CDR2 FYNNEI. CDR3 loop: CAIRQGIKDEQYF. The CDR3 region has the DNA TGTGCCATCCGACAGGGGATTAAGGACGAGCAGTACTTC.